The source of this T cell receptor beta chain is a study of blood T cell repertoires in COVID-19. Turning to the study itself: Collection of acute and convalescent COVID-19 samples took place in the United States, Italy and Spain. The cDNA or gDNA used as material had been derived from T cells, B-cell-depleted T cells, or PBMCs.

The CDR3 runs 14 residues. Germline CDR1 ENHRY, CDR2 SYGVKD. After removal of 6 bases from V and 7 bases from J, the junction contained 12 bases not matched to a gene. Enrollment of patients from Seattle took place during active infection, with longitudinal follow-up. Per the original methods: How many nucleated cells were present was estimated from reference gene primer amplification. Profiled with immunoSEQ multiplex PCR; TCRdb holds only in-frame clones, not every one. The V and J calls and the clone size are those of that table, but D and trimming were determined from the DNA. The table records around 180,000 clones, 75% to 85% of them present only once.

The source of this sequence is a woman older than 75 with COVID-19, enrolled during active disease. This sequence joins TRBV10-3 and TRBJ2-7, with 7 bases lining up with TRBD2. Sequencing was done on a sample of peripheral blood. The CDR3 nucleotides read TGTGCCATCAGCCAGAGCGGGGAGCCGACAGAGCAGTACTTC. The encoded protein is CAISQSGEPTEQYF.